Each of the 17 T cell receptor beta chains below was sequenced from the same sample in a study of beta chain features in type 1 diabetes. Every isolated RNA sample was fully reverse transcribed, so sequencing captured expressed TCRB transcripts. Produced via immunoSEQ multiplex PCR; TCRdb's table is partial and in-frame only. The table shows 300,000 or so clones, with 6.5% to 10% occurring only once. The sequenced sample consisted of central memory CD4+ T cells from blood. The receptors derive from a woman aged 18-29 years in good health.

This chain links TRBV4-1 with TRBJ2-5; the D gene is possibly TRBD1 (5 bases). Germline V gives CDR1 MGHRA, CDR2 YSYEKL. V was shortened by 4 bases and J by 5 bases, with 11 bases between the two germline ends. The length of the CDR3 is 13 residues. CDR3 coding DNA: TGCGCCAGCAGCCTCAGGGAAGGGGAGACCCAGTACTTC. It translates to CASSLREGETQYF.

The rearrangement links TRBV7-3 to TRBJ2-5, with D perhaps assigned TRBD1 or TRBD2 (5 bases each). The length of the CDR3 is 13 residues. Germline V gives CDR1 SGHTA, CDR2 FQGTGA. Between the trimmed V and J ends, which lost 5 bases and 7 bases, there was a span of 14 bases. The CDR3 DNA reads TGTGCCAGCAGCCGGGACGTCGAGGGGACCCAGTACTTC. Translated, it gives CASSRDVEGTQYF.

The table lists this clone with a few counts. The chain joins TRBV9 to TRBJ1-1; no firm D call. The CDR3 sequence is 13 residues long. Trimming pared 5 bases from V and 1 base from J, leaving 9 bases between. Germline V lookup: CDR1 SGDLS, CDR2 YYNGEE. The CDR3 bases are TGTGCCAGCAGTTACTCCCAGAACACTGAAGCTTTCTTT. This encodes CASSYSQNTEAFF. Looking up the rest from reference TRBV9 and TRBJ1-1 gives the full variable domain: DSGVTQTPKHLITATGQRVTLRCSPRSGDLSVYWYQQSLDQGLQFLIQYYNGEERAKGNILERFSAQQFPDLHSELNLSSLELGDSALYFCASSYSQNTEAFFGQGTRLTVV.

This clone was observed at least ten times. J is TRBJ2-1 and V is TRBV13; 8 nucleotides line up with TRBD2. Unmatched junction bases numbered 3, after V lost 2 bases and J lost 6 bases. This CDR3 has 14 residues. CDR1 is PRHDT and CDR2 is FYEKMQ in the germline V gene (reference sequence). DNA of the CDR3: TGTGCCAGCAGCTTAAGTCGGGAGGGCAATGAGCAGTTCTTC. This encodes CASSLSREGNEQFF.

The sample holds a few counts of this clone. The chain carries TRBV5-6 and TRBJ1-2; no reliable D call. Trimming removed 0 bases at V and 8 bases at J, with 8 bases between. This CDR3 comprises 12 residues. CDR1 SGHDT and CDR2 YYEEEE come from the germline V gene. This chain's CDR3 is CASSLEGRGYTF. The DNA of the CDR3 is TGTGCCAGCAGCTTGGAGGGCAGGGGCTACACCTTC.

This clone was counted a few times. The genes are TRBV4-3 and TRBJ2-2; TRBD2 aligns across 11 bases. The CDR3 sequence is 14 residues long. Germline V gene data show CDR1 as LGHNA and CDR2 as YSLEER. With 1 base clipped from V and 9 bases from J, the junction kept 1 base outside the gene matches. CDR3 sequence reads: CASSQGLAGRELFF. CDR3 nucleotides: TGCGCCAGCAGCCAAGGACTAGCGGGACGGGAGCTGTTTTTT.

A note on this clone: Other DNA sequences of this sample code for an identical CDR3. This rearrangement joins TRBV7-2 to TRBJ2-7, with 11 nucleotides matching TRBD1. Trimming at V came to 6 bases and at J to 3 bases, leaving 4 bases not matched to a gene. The CDR3 runs 14 residues. Germline CDR1 and CDR2: SGHTA and FQGNSA. DNA of the CDR3: TGTGCCAGCAGTCCGGGACAGGGGGTCTACGAGCAGTACTTC. It codes for CASSPGQGVYEQYF. The full variable domain, its missing parts supplied by reference TRBV7-2 and TRBJ2-7, is GAGVSQSPSNKVTEKGKDVELRCDPISGHTALYWYRQSLGQGLEFLIYFQGNSAPDKSGLPSDRFSAERTGGSVSTLTIQRTQQEDSAVYLCASSPGQGVYEQYFGPGTRLTVT.

This clone was recorded a few times. The V gene is TRBV6-1, the J gene TRBJ2-5, with D unclear. The CDR3 loop spans 12 amino acids. CDR1 and CDR2 from the germline V gene are MNHNS and SASEGT. With 3 bases removed from V and 5 bases from J, the gap between germline ends came to 7 bases. CDR3 residues: CASSELGETQYF. The DNA for the CDR3 is TGTGCCAGCAGTGAGCTTGGGGAGACCCAGTACTTC.

This clone was detected only a few times. The V gene is TRBV6-6, the J gene TRBJ1-5; TRBD1 aligns across 8 bases. Germline trimming cut 2 bases from V and 7 bases from J; bases unmatched to any gene: 7. Germline V CDR1 and CDR2: MNHNY, SVGAGI (reference sequence). The length of the CDR3 is 15 residues. In nucleotides, the CDR3 is TGTGCCAGCAGTTACAGACAGGGGACATTCCAGCCCCAGCATTTT. This translates into CASSYRQGTFQPQHF.

This clone was counted a few times. The same CDR3 can be traced to other DNA sequences in this sample. The CDR3 DNA reads TGTGCCAGCAGCGTAGCGCCGGGACAGGGTTACGAGCAGTACTTC. This translates into CASSVAPGQGYEQYF. The chain combines TRBV9 with TRBJ2-7; 9 bases fit TRBD1. V was clipped by 0 bases and J by 4 bases; unmatched bases: 5. Germline CDR1 SGDLS, CDR2 YYNGEE. The CDR3 spans 15 residues.

Written as DNA, the CDR3 is TGTGCCAGCAGCTTTAGGGTCTCGGAGACCCAGTACTTC. Protein: CASSFRVSETQYF. J is TRBJ2-5 and V is TRBV7-9; D not certain. The V end lost 3 bases, the J end lost 5 bases, and 10 bases lay between the germline ends. Germline V gives CDR1 SEHNR, CDR2 FQNEAQ (reference sequence). The CDR3 is made up of 13 amino acids.

This clone appeared a few times. The J gene is TRBJ2-1, the V gene TRBV10-3; 12 bases are shared with TRBD2. This CDR3 spans 15 amino acids. J lost 5 bases, V lost 6 bases, and 5 bases had no gene match. Germline V CDR1 and CDR2: ENHRY, SYGVKD. CDR3 bases: TGTGCCATCAGGCCTAGCGGGAGGGCAAACAATGAGCAGTTCTTC. Protein sequence: CAIRPSGRANNEQFF.

The chain uses TRBV5-6 and TRBJ1-5; no definite D call. Germline V gives CDR1 SGHDT, CDR2 YYEEEE. With 0 bases removed from V and 1 base from J, the gap between germline ends came to 8 bases. CDR3 length: 15 amino acids. The CDR3: CASSLGYGSNQPQHF. The CDR3 DNA follows: TGTGCCAGCAGCTTGGGTTATGGAAGCAATCAGCCCCAGCATTTT.

CDR3 protein: CASSLEWGGSYNEQFF. The CDR3 nucleotides are TGTGCCAGCAGCTTAGAATGGGGCGGCTCCTACAATGAGCAGTTCTTC. This chain uses TRBV11-2 with TRBJ2-1; possible D gene TRBD1, 5 bases. Trimming pared 0 bases from V and 0 bases from J, leaving 9 bases between. Germline-derived CDR1 and CDR2 are SGHAT and FQNNGV. The CDR3 runs to 16 residues.

This clone was counted a few times. The gene calls are TRBV5-4 and TRBJ2-1; 8 bases align to TRBD2. Germline CDR1 reads SGHNT; CDR2 reads YYREEE (reference sequence). V was clipped by 4 bases and J by 9 bases; unmatched bases: 12. The CDR3 spans 15 residues. The CDR3 here is CASSQGLAGEREQFF. Here the CDR3 DNA reads TGTGCCAGCAGCCAAGGACTAGCCGGGGAACGTGAGCAGTTCTTC.

This clone was seen more than once but under ten times. J is TRBJ1-5 and V is TRBV19; D might be TRBD1 (5 bases). Between the trimmed V and J ends, which lost 5 bases and 5 bases, there was a span of 10 bases. The CDR3 spans 13 residues. Germline CDR1 reads LNHDA; CDR2 reads SQIVND (reference sequence). This CDR3 reads CASSLDIDQPQHF. For the CDR3, the DNA is TGTGCCAGTAGTTTGGACATCGATCAGCCCCAGCATTTT.

This chain connects TRBV27 to TRBJ2-3, with 13 positions matching TRBD2. Germline CDR1 and CDR2: MNHEY and SMNVEV (reference sequence). CDR3 size: 16 residues. Trimming at V came to 6 bases and at J to 0 bases, leaving 3 bases not matched to a gene. The CDR3 DNA sequence: TGTGCCAGCAGAAAGACTAGCGGGAGGAGCACAGATACGCAGTATTTT. It encodes CASRKTSGRSTDTQYF.